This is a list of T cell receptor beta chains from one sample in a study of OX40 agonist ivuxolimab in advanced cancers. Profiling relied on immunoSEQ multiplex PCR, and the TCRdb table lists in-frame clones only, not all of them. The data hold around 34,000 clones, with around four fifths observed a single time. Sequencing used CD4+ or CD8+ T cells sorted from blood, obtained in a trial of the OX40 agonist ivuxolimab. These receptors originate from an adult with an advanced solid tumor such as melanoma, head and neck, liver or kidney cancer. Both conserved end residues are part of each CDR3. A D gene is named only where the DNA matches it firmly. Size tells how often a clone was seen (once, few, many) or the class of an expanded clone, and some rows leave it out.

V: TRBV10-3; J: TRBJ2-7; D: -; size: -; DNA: TGTGCCATCAGTGAGTCCGCCCTGGGGTCCTACGAGCAGTACTTC; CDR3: CAISESALGSYEQYF
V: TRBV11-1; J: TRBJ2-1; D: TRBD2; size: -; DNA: TGTGCCAGCAGCTTAGGATACAGTGCGGGAGACAAACAGTTCTTC; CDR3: CASSLGYSAGDKQFF
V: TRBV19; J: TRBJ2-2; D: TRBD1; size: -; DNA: TGTGCCAGTACCAAGGGACAGGGGAACACCGGGGAGCTGTTTTTT; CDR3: CASTKGQGNTGELFF
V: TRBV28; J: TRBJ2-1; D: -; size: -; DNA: TGTGCCAGCAGTCCGACGACAGAAGAATTGGTTGTTGTACCGTTCTTC; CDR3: CASSPTTEELVVVPFF
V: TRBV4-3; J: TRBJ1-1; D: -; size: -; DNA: TGCGCCAGCAGCCAAGTTGCTTGGGGGAACACTGAAGCTTTCTTT; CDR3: CASSQVAWGNTEAFF
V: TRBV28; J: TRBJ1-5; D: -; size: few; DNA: TGTGCCAGCAACGTCGCGGGTCAAGCTCAGCCCCAGCATTTT; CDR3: CASNVAGQAQPQHF
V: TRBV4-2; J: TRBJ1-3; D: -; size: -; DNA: TGTGCCAGCAGCCAACCGTTGAGTACCGGAGCAACCATATATTTT; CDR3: CASSQPLSTGATIYF
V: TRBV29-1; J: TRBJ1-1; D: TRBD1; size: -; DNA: TGCAGCGGCTATAAAAGACAGGGAAACACTGAAGCTTTCTTT; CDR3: CSGYKRQGNTEAFF
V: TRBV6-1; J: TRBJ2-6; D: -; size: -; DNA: TGTGCCAGCAGTGCTTCCGTGTCTGGGGCCAACGTCCTGACTTTC; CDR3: CASSASVSGANVLTF
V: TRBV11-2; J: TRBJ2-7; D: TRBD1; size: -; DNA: TGTGCCAGCAGTGAGACAGGGTACGAGCAGTACTTC; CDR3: CASSETGYEQYF
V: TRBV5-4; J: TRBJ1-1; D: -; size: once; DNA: TGTGCCAGCAGCCAAGGAAGCGGGTTACGTGAAGCTTTCTTT; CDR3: CASSQGSGLREAFF
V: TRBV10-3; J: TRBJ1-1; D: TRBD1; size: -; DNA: TGTGCCATCAGAGACAGGGGGAACACTGAAGCTTTCTTT; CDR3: CAIRDRGNTEAFF
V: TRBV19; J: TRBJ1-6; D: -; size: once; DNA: TGTGCCAGTAGCCGAGTCCTCTATAATTCACCCCTCCACTTT; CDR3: CASSRVLYNSPLHF
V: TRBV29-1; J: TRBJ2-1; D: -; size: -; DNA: TGCAGCGTGCACGGTGAGGTTTGGGGGCAGTTCTTC; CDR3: CSVHGEVWGQFF
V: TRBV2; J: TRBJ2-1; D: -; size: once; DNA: TGTGCCAGCAGTGAAGGGGGCGGGACGATCAATGAGCAGTTCTTC; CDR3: CASSEGGGTINEQFF
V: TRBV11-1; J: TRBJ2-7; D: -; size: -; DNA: TGTGCCAGCAGCGTGGAGAGCTCCTACGAGCAGTACTTC; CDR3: CASSVESSYEQYF
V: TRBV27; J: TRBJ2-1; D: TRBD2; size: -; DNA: TGTGCCAGCAGTTTAATACTAGCGGGAGGGTGGGATGAGCAGTTCTTC; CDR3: CASSLILAGGWDEQFF
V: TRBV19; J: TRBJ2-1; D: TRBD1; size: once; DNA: TGTGCCACCGAAGGGACAGGGTCCTACAATGAGCAGTTCTTC; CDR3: CATEGTGSYNEQFF
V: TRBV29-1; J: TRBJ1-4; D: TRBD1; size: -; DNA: TGCAGCGTAATCGGGACAGAGAGTGAAAAACTGTTTTTT; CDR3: CSVIGTESEKLFF
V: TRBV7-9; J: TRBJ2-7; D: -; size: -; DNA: TGTGCCAGCAGCTTAACCAGGGGCGGGAACGAGCAGTACTTC; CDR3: CASSLTRGGNEQYF
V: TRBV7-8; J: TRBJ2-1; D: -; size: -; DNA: TGTGCCAGCACCTTCGGGGTGGATGAGCAGTTCTTC; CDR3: CASTFGVDEQFF
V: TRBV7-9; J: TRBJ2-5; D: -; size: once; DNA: TGTGCCAGCAGCTTAGTTCAGGGCCAAGAGACCCAGTACTTC; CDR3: CASSLVQGQETQYF
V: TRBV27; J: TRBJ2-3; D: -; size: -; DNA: TGTGCCATCCACGCTGGAGCAGATACGCAGTATTTT; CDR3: CAIHAGADTQYF
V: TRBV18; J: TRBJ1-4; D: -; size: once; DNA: TGTGCCAGCTCACCACCTATAGTTGAAAAACTGTTTTTT; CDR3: CASSPPIVEKLFF
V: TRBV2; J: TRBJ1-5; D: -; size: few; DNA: TGTGCCAGCAGGCAATCTGGGTCCGACGCGAGCAATCAGCCCCAGCATTTT; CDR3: CASRQSGSDASNQPQHF
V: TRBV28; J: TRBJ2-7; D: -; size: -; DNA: TGTGCCAGCAGATCTAGGGGACCTACCTACGAGCAGTACTTC; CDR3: CASRSRGPTYEQYF
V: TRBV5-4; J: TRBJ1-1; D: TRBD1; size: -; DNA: TGTGCCAGCAGCTGGCCGACAGGGCTGAACACTGAAGCTTTCTTT; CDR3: CASSWPTGLNTEAFF
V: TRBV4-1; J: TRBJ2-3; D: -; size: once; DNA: TGCGCCAGCAGCCAACGCCCTGGAGAAGATACGCAGTATTTT; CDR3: CASSQRPGEDTQYF
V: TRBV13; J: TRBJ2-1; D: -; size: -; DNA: TGTGCCAGCAGCCCGCCAAGACTAGTTCCCAATGAGCAGTTCTTC; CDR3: CASSPPRLVPNEQFF
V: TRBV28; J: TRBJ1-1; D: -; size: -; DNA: TGTGCCAGCAGTTTACGGGGTACTGAAGCTTTCTTT; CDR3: CASSLRGTEAFF
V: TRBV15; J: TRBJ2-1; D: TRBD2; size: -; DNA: TGTGCCACCAGTCCCCGGCGGGAGTCCTACAATGAGCAGTTCTTC; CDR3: CATSPRRESYNEQFF
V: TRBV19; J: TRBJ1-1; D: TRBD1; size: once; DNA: TGTGCCAGTAGTGTGACAGGGCCGAGTGAAGCTTTCTTT; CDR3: CASSVTGPSEAFF
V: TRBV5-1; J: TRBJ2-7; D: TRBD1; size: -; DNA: TGCGCCAGCACACGGGACAGGGTCTACGAGCAGTACTTC; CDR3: CASTRDRVYEQYF
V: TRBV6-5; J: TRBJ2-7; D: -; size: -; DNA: TGTGCCAGCAGTTACGCCACAGGGAGTACCTACGAGCAGTACTTC; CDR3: CASSYATGSTYEQYF
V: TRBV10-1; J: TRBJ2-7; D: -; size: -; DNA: TGCGCCAGCAGTGAGAGGAGGACTACCTACGAGCAGTACTTC; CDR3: CASSERRTTYEQYF
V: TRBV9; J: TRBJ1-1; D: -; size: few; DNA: TGTGCCAGCAGCGTAGCCTTGGGGGGGTACACTGAAGCTTTCTTT; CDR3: CASSVALGGYTEAFF
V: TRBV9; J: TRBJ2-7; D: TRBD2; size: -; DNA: TGTGCCAGCAGCGCAAACCCCCAAGGAAGCGGGGACTCCTACGAGCAGTACTTC; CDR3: CASSANPQGSGDSYEQYF
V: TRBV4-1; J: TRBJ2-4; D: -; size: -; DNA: TGCGCCAGCAGCCTTAGCGACGGAAGCATTCAGTACTTC; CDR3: CASSLSDGSIQYF
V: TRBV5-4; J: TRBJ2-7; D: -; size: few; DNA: TGTGCCAGCAGCTTTATGGGGGGCGCAAGTCCCTACGAGCAGTACTTC; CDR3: CASSFMGGASPYEQYF
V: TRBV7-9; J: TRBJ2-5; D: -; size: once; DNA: TGTGCCAGCAGCTTAGGGTTGGCAGAAAATGTAGGAGAGACCCAGTACTTC; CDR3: CASSLGLAENVGETQYF
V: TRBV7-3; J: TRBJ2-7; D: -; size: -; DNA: TGTGCCAGCAGCCTAAATATCGGGGAGAGGGACGAGCAGTACTTC; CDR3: CASSLNIGERDEQYF
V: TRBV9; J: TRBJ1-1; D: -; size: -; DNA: TGTGCCAGCAGCGACCAGAACACTGAAGCTTTCTTT; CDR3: CASSDQNTEAFF
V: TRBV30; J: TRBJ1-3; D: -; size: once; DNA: TGTGCCTGGAGTCCTAAAGAGAGCTCTGGAAACACCATATATTTT; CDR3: CAWSPKESSGNTIYF
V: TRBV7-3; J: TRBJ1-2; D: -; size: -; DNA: TGTGCCAGCAGCTTAGAAGGGAACTATGGCTACACCTTC; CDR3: CASSLEGNYGYTF
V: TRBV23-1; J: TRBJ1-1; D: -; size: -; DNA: TGCGCCAGCAGTCACGGGACGGCGAACACTGAAGCTTTCTTT; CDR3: CASSHGTANTEAFF
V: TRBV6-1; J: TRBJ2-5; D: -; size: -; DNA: TGTGCCGGAGAAGGACAGACACGCGAGACCCAGTACTTC; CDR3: CAGEGQTRETQYF
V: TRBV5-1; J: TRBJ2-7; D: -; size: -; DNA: TGCGCCAGCAGCTTGAGCGACAACTACGAGCAGTACTTC; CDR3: CASSLSDNYEQYF